This T cell receptor (beta chain) was documented in a study of cytomegalovirus exposure and HLA in healthy donors. This clone was recorded once. The PCR was carried out with 60 Vbeta primers and 13 Jbeta primers. The assay was immunoSEQ multiplex PCR, and TCRdb's table has in-frame clones only and misses some. There are tens of thousands of clones in the sample; approximately 76% occur only once, and 1.2% to 1.5% lies in the top ten. The CDR3 loop spans 15 amino acids. Trimming took 5 bases from V and 5 from J, leaving 19 bases between them. The germline gives CDR1 SGDLS, CDR2 YYNGEE. The TCR sequence derives from a male donor in good health and CMV-seronegative. This chain connects TRBV9 to TRBJ1-2; weak D call: TRBD1 (5 bases). The source material was PBMCs. CDR3 coding DNA: TGTGCCAGCAGTCGTAGGTTAGGGCAGGGTTATGGCTACACCTTC. Residues: CASSRRLGQGYGYTF.